A selection of T cell receptor beta chains follows, all from one sample in a study of T cells in Graves' hyperthyroidism and ophthalmopathy. MiXCR, applied by TCRdb to the multiplex PCR reads, yields one record per CDR3 protein. Seen here are about 270,000 distinct CDR3 sequences, nearly 15% observed once, and the top ten hold around 31%. The sequenced sample was blood. Source of these receptors: a woman between 45 and 60 years old with Graves' hyperthyroidism that later progressed to Graves' ophthalmopathy. Each CDR3 is given with its conserved first and last residue. The order of the fields is D gene, J gene, V gene, CDR3 protein. D genes are given only for firm matches.

-	TRBJ2-7	TRBV28	CASSITDYEQYF
TRBD1	TRBJ1-2	TRBV6-4	CASSETGTGYTF
TRBD2	TRBJ2-7	TRBV12-3/TRBV12-4	CASNLLGGEGLYEQYF
-	TRBJ1-2	TRBV20-1	CTFGEDYYGYTF
-	TRBJ2-5	TRBV20-1	CSASRDPRVMETQYF
-	TRBJ2-7	TRBV4-1	CASSQDPSKGYYEQYF
TRBD2	TRBJ2-2	TRBV7-6	CASSFSLARRTGELFF
-	TRBJ2-3	TRBV20-1	CSATISTDTQYF
-	TRBJ2-3	TRBV10-3	CAISESGVSDTQYF
-	TRBJ2-7	TRBV5-1	CASSLGTLSYEQYF
TRBD1	TRBJ1-2	TRBV7-9	CASSLSRTGGRYSYGYTF
TRBD2	TRBJ2-3	TRBV9	CASSVPLNFSGRGGDTQYF
-	TRBJ1-4	TRBV7-9	CASSLEALNEKLFF
-	TRBJ1-1	TRBV20-1	CSASELQNTEAFF
-	TRBJ1-1	TRBV5-1	CASSLSQTEAFF
-	TRBJ1-2	TRBV10-2	CASRGRANYGYTF
TRBD2	TRBJ2-3	TRBV18	CASSPLREREIKDTQYF
-	TRBJ2-3	TRBV5-1	CASSQSGSTTDTQYF
TRBD1	TRBJ2-5	TRBV6-1	CASSPMTGMVYF
-	TRBJ1-2	TRBV18	CASSPGQIYGYTF
TRBD1	TRBJ2-5	TRBV29-1	CSGEGAVETQYF
TRBD1	TRBJ1-2	TRBV6-1	CASSSTGTAYGYTF
-	TRBJ1-2	TRBV5-1	CASSLAGGNYGYTF
TRBD2	TRBJ2-3	TRBV6-1	CASSQASGRASFTDTQYF
-	TRBJ1-2	TRBV2	CASSAGDYGYTF
-	TRBJ1-5	TRBV20-1	CSALQGFQPQHF
TRBD1	TRBJ2-7	TRBV18	CASSPARDRGLGYF